One T cell receptor beta chain is described in this entry. V gave up 3 bases and J gave up 1 base, with 12 bases separating them. This CDR3 has 16 amino acids. CDR1 and CDR2 from the germline V gene are SGHVS and FNYEAQ. These data originate in a study of blood T cell repertoires in COVID-19. Generated by immunoSEQ multiplex PCR, the TCRdb table keeps only in-frame clones and is missing some. The sample has about 310,000 clones; around 90% are singletons. Researchers sorted participants into cohorts using their self-reported clinical history. This receptor was identified in a woman between 18 and 30 years old with acute COVID-19. Sequenced sample: PBMCs or T cells enriched from blood (not recorded which). The chain has TRBV7-6 and TRBJ1-4; D may be TRBD1 (5 bases). The chain's CDR3 is CASSFIQDGTNEKLFF. In DNA form, the CDR3 reads TGTGCCAGCAGCTTCATACAGGACGGAACTAATGAAAAACTGTTTTTT.